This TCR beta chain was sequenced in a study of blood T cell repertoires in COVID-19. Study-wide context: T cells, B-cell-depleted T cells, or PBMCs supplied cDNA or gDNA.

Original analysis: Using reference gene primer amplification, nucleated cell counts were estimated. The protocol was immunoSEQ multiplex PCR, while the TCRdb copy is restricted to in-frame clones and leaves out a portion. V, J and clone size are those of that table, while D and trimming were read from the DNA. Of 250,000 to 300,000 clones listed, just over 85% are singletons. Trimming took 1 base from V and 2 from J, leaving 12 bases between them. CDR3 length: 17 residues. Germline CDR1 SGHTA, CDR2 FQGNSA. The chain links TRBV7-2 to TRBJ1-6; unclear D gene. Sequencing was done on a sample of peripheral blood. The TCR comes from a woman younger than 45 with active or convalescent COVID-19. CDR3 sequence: CASSLGSGAPYNSPLHF. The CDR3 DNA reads TGTGCCAGCAGCTTAGGGTCGGGAGCGCCCTATAATTCACCCCTCCACTTT.